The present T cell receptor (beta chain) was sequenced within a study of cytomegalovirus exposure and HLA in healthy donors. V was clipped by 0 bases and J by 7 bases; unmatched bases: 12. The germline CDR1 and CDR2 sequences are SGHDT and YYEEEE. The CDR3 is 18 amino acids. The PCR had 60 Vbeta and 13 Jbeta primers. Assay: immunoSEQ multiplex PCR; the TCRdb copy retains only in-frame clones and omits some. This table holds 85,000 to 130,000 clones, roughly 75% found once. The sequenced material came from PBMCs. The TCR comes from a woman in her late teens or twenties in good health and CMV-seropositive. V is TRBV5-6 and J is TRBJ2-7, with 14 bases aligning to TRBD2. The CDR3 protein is CASSLATGLAGALGEQYF. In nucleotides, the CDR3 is TGTGCCAGCAGCTTGGCCACGGGACTAGCGGGGGCTCTGGGGGAGCAGTACTTC.